Listed below are T cell receptor beta chains from one sample, sequenced in a study of T cell repertoires in cytomegalovirus infection. TCRdb reprocessed the reads via MiXCR and lists one record per CDR3 protein. The sample carries 400,000 to 550,000 distinct CDR3 sequences, about 11% recorded once. The source material was PBMCs. These TCRs come from a human donor in good health (CMV status not recorded). Some clones in this sample may be carry-over from other donors' samples. CDR3s include the opening cysteine and the closing phenylalanine or tryptophan. The listing skips clone size in some rows; elsewhere it reads once, few, many or a size class.

V: TRBV14
J: TRBJ2-5
size: many
CDR3: CASSLPGLAVEETQYF

V: TRBV30
J: TRBJ2-3
size: -
CDR3: CAWNRDTILTDTQYF

V: TRBV2
J: TRBJ2-7
size: many
CDR3: CASRTSGRPSGEQYF

V: TRBV20-1
J: TRBJ2-3
size: few
CDR3: CSARDGASTDTQYF

V: TRBV12-3/TRBV12-4
J: TRBJ2-1
size: many
CDR3: CASSLANNEQFF

V: TRBV29-1
J: TRBJ1-2
size: few
CDR3: CSVPSSTLDGYTF

V: TRBV7-2
J: TRBJ1-4
size: -
CDR3: CASSFRGLNEKLFF

V: TRBV18
J: TRBJ2-1
size: few
CDR3: CASSAVAGGSEQFF

V: TRBV6-1
J: TRBJ1-6
size: few
CDR3: CASSEGRTQYNSPLHF

V: TRBV11-2
J: TRBJ1-3
size: many
CDR3: CASSFRHRGLSGNTIYF

V: TRBV7-9
J: TRBJ2-7
size: many
CDR3: CASSLAQLAGVSYEQYF

V: TRBV3-1
J: TRBJ2-1
size: -
CDR3: CASSQDDGRARSEQFF

V: TRBV6-5
J: TRBJ2-3
size: many
CDR3: CASTLGAGGTSAQYF

V: TRBV5-1
J: TRBJ2-3
size: many
CDR3: CASSVGQGSDTQYF

V: TRBV12-3/TRBV12-4
J: TRBJ2-3
size: many
CDR3: CASSFLSTDTQYF

V: TRBV11-2
J: TRBJ1-2
size: many
CDR3: CASSPVWGKGDGYTF

V: TRBV7-6
J: TRBJ1-6
size: many
CDR3: CASSLGWGPVNSPLHF

V: TRBV10-3
J: TRBJ1-5
size: many
CDR3: CAISESAEGTYQPQHF

V: TRBV7-8
J: TRBJ2-1
size: many
CDR3: CASSPDSGRAGNEQFF

V: TRBV7-9
J: TRBJ2-5
size: many
CDR3: CASNRQSFQETQYF

V: TRBV5-1
J: TRBJ1-2
size: few
CDR3: CASSTDRAGYTF

V: TRBV25-1
J: TRBJ2-3
size: -
CDR3: CASSLSDTRYF

V: TRBV28
J: TRBJ1-5
size: few
CDR3: CASRGQGPSNQPQHF

V: TRBV12-3/TRBV12-4
J: TRBJ2-2
size: few
CDR3: CASSGTGSGELFF

V: TRBV7-3
J: TRBJ2-1
size: many
CDR3: CASSGLAGDEQFF

V: TRBV12-3/TRBV12-4
J: TRBJ2-7
size: many
CDR3: CASSGPSEQYF

V: TRBV18
J: TRBJ2-2
size: many
CDR3: CASSPSTRVDTGELFF

V: TRBV4-1
J: TRBJ1-1
size: many
CDR3: CASSQTVNTEAFF

V: TRBV14
J: TRBJ2-1
size: -
CDR3: CASSQISTGRRYNEQFF

V: TRBV7-9
J: TRBJ2-7
size: many
CDR3: CASSPPGRGEQYF

V: TRBV18
J: TRBJ2-2
size: many
CDR3: CASSPSPGRGEAGELFF

V: TRBV7-8
J: TRBJ2-7
size: few
CDR3: CASSLVANKREQYF

V: TRBV4-2
J: TRBJ2-7
size: few
CDR3: CASSQVGREPTYEQYF

V: TRBV20-1
J: TRBJ2-3
size: few
CDR3: CSGRTGGGGDTQYF

V: TRBV29-1
J: TRBJ2-7
size: -
CDR3: CSAGGQGFWNEQYF

V: TRBV2
J: TRBJ2-5
size: many
CDR3: CASSEALQGFEETQYF

V: TRBV3-1
J: TRBJ2-2
size: -
CDR3: CASSQGSGGRDAGELFF